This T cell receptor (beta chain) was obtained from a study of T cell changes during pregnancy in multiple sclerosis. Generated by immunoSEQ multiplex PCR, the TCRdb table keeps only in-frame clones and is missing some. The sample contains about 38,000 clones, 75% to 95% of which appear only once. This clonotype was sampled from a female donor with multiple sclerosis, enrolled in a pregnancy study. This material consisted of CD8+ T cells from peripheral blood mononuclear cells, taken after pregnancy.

In DNA form, the CDR3 reads TGTGCCAGCAGCCAAGCCACCGGGACAGGGGCCTATCAGCCCCAGCATTTT. It translates to CASSQATGTGAYQPQHF. The chain combines TRBV4-2 with TRBJ1-5; 10 bases fit TRBD1. The CDR3 spans 17 residues. Germline V gives CDR1 LGHNA, CDR2 YNFKEQ. The J segment lost 5 bases and the V segment lost 1 base, leaving 8 bases of the junction unmatched.